This T cell receptor (beta chain) was captured by sequencing in a study of shared clonotypes between healthy human individuals. Clones were read by immunoSEQ multiplex PCR, and TCRdb kept only the in-frame ones, dropping some. The sample has about 340,000 clones, roughly 70% seen once. The CDR3 consists of 15 residues. Trimming pared 6 bases from V and 5 bases from J, leaving 16 bases between. Germline V gene lookup returns CDR1 MNHNY and CDR2 SVGAGI (reference sequence). The chain joins TRBV6-6 to TRBJ2-2; D remains ambiguous. The receptor was isolated from a man aged 25-40 years in good health. The source material was memory CD4+ T cells sorted from blood. Stated subset: CD45RA-negative fraction. CDR3 in DNA: TGTGCCAGCAGCCAGGCCTCCACGGGTACCGGGGAGCTGTTTTTT. This sequence encodes CASSQASTGTGELFF.